These 32 T cell receptor beta chains share one sample of origin, sequenced in a study of T cell responses to AZD1222 COVID-19 vaccine. Profiling relied on immunoSEQ multiplex PCR, and the TCRdb table lists in-frame clones only, not all of them. This table holds about 130,000 clones, roughly 82% found once. Sequenced material: peripheral blood, taken on day 0 of AZD1222 vaccination. These receptor sequences come from an adult in good health.

The V gene is TRBV7-9, the J gene TRBJ1-2, with D perhaps TRBD1 (6 bases). CDR3 length: 14 amino acids. Germline loops: CDR1 SEHNR, CDR2 FQNEAQ (reference sequence). V was clipped by 4 bases and J by 3 bases, with 12 bases between them. The CDR3: CASSYLGGDYGYTF. The DNA for the CDR3 is TGTGCCAGCAGCTACCTAGGGGGAGACTATGGCTACACCTTC.

The chain combines TRBV7-9 with TRBJ2-7, with 8 bases fitting TRBD1. J lost 4 bases, V lost 4 bases, and 6 bases had no gene match. Germline CDR1 and CDR2: SEHNR and FQNEAQ (reference sequence). The CDR3 is 14 residues long. The CDR3 coding sequence is TGTGCCAGCAGCTCAAGACAGGGGAGGTACGAGCAGTACTTC. It is translated as CASSSRQGRYEQYF. The complete variable domain, with remaining parts taken from reference TRBV7-9 and TRBJ2-7, reads DTGVSQNPRHKITKRGQNVTFRCDPISEHNRLYWYRQTLGQGPEFLTYFQNEAQLEKSRLLSDRFSAERPKGSFSTLEIQRTEQGDSAMYLCASSSRQGRYEQYFGPGTRLTVT.

The chain joins TRBV11-2 to TRBJ2-1, with D maybe TRBD1 (6 bases). The length of the CDR3 is 15 residues. Germline CDR1 reads SGHAT; CDR2 reads FQNNGV. The V and J ends lost 4 bases and 8 bases respectively, with 18 bases between them. CDR3 region: CASSYTHSTGHEQFF. The CDR3 bases are TGTGCCAGCAGCTACACCCATTCGACAGGTCATGAGCAGTTCTTC.

The chain couples TRBV30 to TRBJ1-1; D is ambiguous. V was trimmed by 3 bases and J by 3 bases, leaving 5 bases between them. Germline CDR1 GTSNPN, CDR2 SVGIG (reference sequence). This CDR3 has 11 residues. The CDR3 DNA is TGTGCCTGGAGGGATTACACTGAAGCTTTCTTT. Translated: CAWRDYTEAFF.

The CDR3 DNA reads as TGTGCCACCCAGCCGCGGTCGGGGAACAATCAGCCCCAGCATTTT. Encoded protein: CATQPRSGNNQPQHF. The chain is built from TRBV10-3 and TRBJ1-5; no reliable D call. Trimming shortened V by 10 bases and J by 3 bases, and 19 bases separated the two germline ends. There are 15 residues in the CDR3. CDR1 is ENHRY, CDR2 SYGVKD, per germline.

There are a few counts of this clone. CDR3 coding DNA: TGCGCCAGCAGCCCTGACGGGACAGTTAGTTATGGCTACACCTTC. This translates into CASSPDGTVSYGYTF. The chain combines TRBV5-1 with TRBJ1-2; 7 nucleotides align to TRBD1. Germline-derived CDR1 and CDR2 are SGHRS and YFSETQ. This CDR3 comprises 15 residues. Germline trimming cut 4 bases from V and 5 bases from J; bases unmatched to any gene: 11.

The rearrangement uses TRBV28 and TRBJ2-3; 12 nucleotides agree with TRBD2. The CDR3 totals 13 residues. V shed 6 bases and J 14 bases; nucleotides not matched to a gene: 9. Germline V gene lookup returns CDR1 MDHEN and CDR2 SYDVKM. The CDR3 DNA is TGTGCCAGCAGGGGGACTAGCGGGCCCAGGTGGTATTTT. This sequence encodes CASRGTSGPRWYF.

This clone was recorded once. The chain couples TRBV7-2 to TRBJ1-3; perhaps TRBD1 as D (5 bases). The CDR3 covers 15 residues. Trimming cost V 0 bases and J 2 bases, with 8 bases left between them. CDR1 and CDR2 (germline): SGHTA, FQGNSA. The CDR3 DNA reads TGTGCCAGCAGCTTAGCCCCAGGGCCTGGAAACACCATATATTTT. It encodes CASSLAPGPGNTIYF. The variable domain in full, with the rest retrieved from reference TRBV7-2 and TRBJ1-3, is GAGVSQSPSNKVTEKGKDVELRCDPISGHTALYWYRQSLGQGLEFLIYFQGNSAPDKSGLPSDRFSAERTGGSVSTLTIQRTQQEDSAVYLCASSLAPGPGNTIYFGEGSWLTVV.

This chain joins TRBV28 and TRBJ1-1, with D perhaps matching TRBD1 (6 bases). This CDR3 comprises 12 residues. The germline CDR1 and CDR2 sequences are MDHEN and SYDVKM. Trimming took 2 bases from V and 10 from J, leaving 11 bases between them. CDR3 nucleotide sequence: TGTGCCAGCAGTTTAAAGGGCAGGGGAGCTTTCTTT. Protein product: CASSLKGRGAFF.

The chain couples TRBV6-5 to TRBJ1-5, with TRBD1 as a possible D gene (6 bases). V gave up 6 bases and J gave up 2 bases, with 14 bases separating them. Germline V gene lookup returns CDR1 MNHEY and CDR2 SVGAGI. This CDR3 region has 15 residues. CDR3 protein: CASRHLQGRNQPQHF. DNA of the CDR3: TGTGCCAGCAGACACCTTCAGGGGCGCAATCAGCCCCAGCATTTT.

This chain joins TRBV11-1 and TRBJ1-1; 9 bases are a match to TRBD1. Germline V gene data show CDR1 as SGHAT and CDR2 as FQDESV (reference sequence). The V segment lost 5 bases and the J segment 1 base; nucleotides outside the gene matches: 2. The CDR3 runs 14 residues. The CDR3 protein is CASSLGQGNTEAFF. The CDR3 DNA reads as TGTGCCAGCAGCCTGGGACAGGGGAACACTGAAGCTTTCTTT.

V usage is TRBV30 and J usage is TRBJ1-1; D uncertain. This CDR3 is 13 amino acids long. The V and J ends lost 3 bases and 0 bases respectively, with 8 bases between them. The V gene's germline CDR1 is GTSNPN and CDR2 SVGIG (reference sequence). The CDR3 coding sequence is TGTGCCTGGAGGAACTTAGTGAACACTGAAGCTTTCTTT. It codes for CAWRNLVNTEAFF.

This clone was seen more than once but under ten times. V is TRBV5-6 and J is TRBJ1-1; no firm D call. The CDR3 is 15 amino acids. Germline assignment: CDR1 SGHDT and CDR2 YYEEEE. Trimming shortened V by 0 bases and J by 0 bases, and 9 bases separated the two germline ends. The CDR3 is CASSLVGSMNTEAFF. The CDR3 coding sequence is TGTGCCAGCAGCTTGGTGGGCAGCATGAACACTGAAGCTTTCTTT.

The rearrangement uses TRBV6-4 and TRBJ1-2; 7 nucleotides align to TRBD1. V gave up 5 bases and J gave up 7 bases; unmatched junction bases: 19. This CDR3 has 17 residues. CDR1 is MRHNA and CDR2 is SNTAGT in the germline V gene. The CDR3 loop reads CASSPASAGQPRGGYTF. In DNA, the CDR3 is TGTGCCAGCAGTCCAGCCTCTGCGGGACAGCCTAGAGGTGGCTACACCTTC.

The sample holds a few counts of this clone. V usage is TRBV27 and J usage is TRBJ2-2, with TRBD2 matching 8 bases. The V and J ends lost 2 bases and 7 bases, in that order; junction bases with no gene match: 6. This CDR3 has 15 residues. Germline loops: CDR1 MNHEY, CDR2 SMNVEV (reference sequence). This CDR3 is CASSLAGGSIGELFF. The CDR3 DNA reads TGTGCCAGCAGTTTAGCGGGGGGCTCGATCGGGGAGCTGTTTTTT.

The J gene is TRBJ1-5, the V gene TRBV28; no clear D. Trimming left V 2 bases short and J 4 bases short, with 9 bases between. Germline lookup yields CDR1 MDHEN and CDR2 SYDVKM. The CDR3 extends over 14 amino acids. The CDR3 spells CASSLSRRNQPQHF. Written as DNA, the CDR3 is TGTGCCAGCAGTTTAAGTCGGAGGAATCAGCCCCAGCATTTT.

This clone has a count of ten or more. The CDR3 loop is CASSIEGARLTEAFF. The CDR3 bases are TGTGCCAGTAGTATAGAAGGGGCGCGACTTACTGAAGCTTTCTTT. V and J are TRBV19 and TRBJ1-1; weak D call: TRBD1 (5 bases). Germline V CDR1 and CDR2: LNHDA, SQIVND (reference sequence). This CDR3 is built from 15 residues. Trimming took off 0 bases at V and 5 bases at J, with 13 bases between the two ends. Supplemented by reference TRBV19 and TRBJ1-1, the full variable domain reads DGGITQSPKYLFRKEGQNVTLSCEQNLNHDAMYWYRQDPGQGLRLIYYSQIVNDFQKGDIAEGYSVSREKKESFPLTVTSAQKNPTAFYLCASSIEGARLTEAFFGQGTRLTVV.

The chain has TRBV5-8 and TRBJ2-7; D is possibly TRBD1 or TRBD2 (5 bases each). V lost 5 bases, J lost 3 bases, and 21 bases lay in between. The CDR3 runs 16 residues. Germline CDR1 reads SGHTS; CDR2 reads YDEGEE. CDR3 sequence reads: CASRLPVGALNYEQYF. The CDR3 coding sequence is TGTGCCAGCAGACTTCCAGTCGGGGCCCTAAACTACGAGCAGTACTTC.

The CDR3 loop is CSVVLREYGYTF. DNA for the CDR3: TGCAGCGTTGTCCTCCGGGAGTATGGCTACACCTTC. This sequence joins TRBV29-1 and TRBJ1-2; D remains unclear. Germline lookup yields CDR1 SQVTM and CDR2 ANQGSEA. The CDR3 consists of 12 residues. Deletions cut 4 bases from V and 5 bases from J, with 11 bases between.

This clone was seen only once. The genes are TRBV28 and TRBJ1-5, with D possibly TRBD1 on 6 matching bases. V was trimmed by 5 bases and J by 5 bases, leaving 16 bases between them. The CDR3 runs to 15 residues. CDR1 MDHEN and CDR2 SYDVKM come from the germline V gene. The DNA of the CDR3 is TGTGCCAGCAGTAAGGGGGACCGCGGGTATCAGCCCCAGCATTTT. Translating gives CASSKGDRGYQPQHF.

This clone was detected a few times. The chain links TRBV23-1 to TRBJ1-2; no firm D call. TRBV23-1 is an ORF, with its function uncertain. This CDR3 is 17 amino acids long. Trimming shortened V by 1 base and J by 4 bases, and 19 bases separated the two germline ends. This CDR3 reads CASSQCSRIGCPYGYTF. The CDR3 DNA is TGCGCCAGCAGTCAATGTTCACGGATCGGGTGCCCCTATGGCTACACCTTC.

In its sample, this clone was seen once. The chain has TRBV29-1 and TRBJ2-3; D unclear. The CDR3 extends over 14 amino acids. The germline CDR1 and CDR2 sequences are SQVTM and ANQGSEA. Trimming pared 6 bases from V and 3 bases from J, leaving 16 bases between. CDR3 in DNA: TGCAGCGTGATCCTACAAGGGCCAACAGATACGCAGTATTTT. This gives the protein CSVILQGPTDTQYF.

V is TRBV5-1 and J is TRBJ2-7, with 10 bases aligning to TRBD1. V shed 0 bases, J shed 6 bases, and the junction held 9 bases outside the gene matches. CDR3 length equals 16 residues. Germline CDR1 reads SGHRS; CDR2 reads YFSETQ. This CDR3 is CASSLEPTGQGTEQYF. The CDR3 nucleotides read TGCGCCAGCAGCTTGGAACCGACGGGACAGGGGACCGAGCAGTACTTC. Supplemented by reference TRBV5-1 and TRBJ2-7, the full variable domain reads KAGVTQTPRYLIKTRGQQVTLSCSPISGHRSVSWYQQTPGQGLQFLFEYFSETQRNKGNFPGRFSGRQFSNSRSEMNVSTLELGDSALYLCASSLEPTGQGTEQYFGPGTRLTVT.

The chain links TRBV5-1 to TRBJ1-1; TRBD1 might be the D (5 bases). V gave up 0 bases and J gave up 11 bases, with 14 bases separating them. This CDR3 is built from 13 residues. Germline V gene data show CDR1 as SGHRS and CDR2 as YFSETQ. The DNA of the CDR3 is TGCGCCAGCAGCTTGGAAAGCGGGGGTTCGGCTTTCTTT. Translated, it gives CASSLESGGSAFF. Based on the CDR3 plus reference TRBV5-1 and TRBJ1-1, the full variable domain is KAGVTQTPRYLIKTRGQQVTLSCSPISGHRSVSWYQQTPGQGLQFLFEYFSETQRNKGNFPGRFSGRQFSNSRSEMNVSTLELGDSALYLCASSLESGGSAFFGQGTRLTVV.

The chain employs TRBV19 and TRBJ1-3; D not resolved. Trimming stripped 5 bases from V and 2 bases from J, with 16 bases between. Per the germline V gene, CDR1 is LNHDA and CDR2 is SQIVND (reference sequence). The CDR3 covers 16 residues. The CDR3 DNA follows: TGTGCCAGTAGTCCGGGGAGGGAGTTGACTGGAAACACCATATATTTT. It is translated as CASSPGRELTGNTIYF.

This chain connects TRBV27 to TRBJ2-7, with 8 bases aligning to TRBD1. This CDR3 has 13 amino acids. V dropped 4 bases and J dropped 7; count of bases not matched to a gene: 6. The germline V gene encodes CDR1 MNHEY and CDR2 SMNVEV (reference sequence). CDR3 in DNA: TGTGCCAGCAGTTCACAGGGGGTAGGAGAGCAGTACTTC. This gives the protein CASSSQGVGEQYF.

This sequence joins TRBV19 and TRBJ2-3, with D hard to call. Between the trimmed V and J ends, which lost 6 bases and 0 bases, there was a span of 7 bases. The germline CDR1 and CDR2 sequences are LNHDA and SQIVND (reference sequence). The CDR3 extends over 13 amino acids. The CDR3 DNA sequence: TGTGCCAGTAGAACCTCGAGCACAGATACGCAGTATTTT. It yields the protein CASRTSSTDTQYF.

The table lists this clone with a few counts. The chain recombines TRBV28 with TRBJ2-7; 10 bases line up with TRBD1. The CDR3 sequence is 16 residues long. In germline, CDR1 is MDHEN, CDR2 SYDVKM. V trimming: 4 bases; J trimming: 6 bases; junction bases outside the gene matches: 12. The CDR3: CASSYRGGTGAVEQYF. The CDR3, as DNA: TGTGCCAGCAGTTATCGGGGGGGGACAGGGGCGGTCGAGCAGTACTTC.

In regard to this clone: Other nucleotide sequences in the sample specify the same CDR3. The V call is TRBV7-9, the J call TRBJ1-1; perhaps TRBD1 as D (6 bases). The V end was cut by 0 bases, the J end by 4 bases, with 6 bases between. The CDR3 loop spans 13 amino acids. In germline, CDR1 is SEHNR, CDR2 FQNEAQ (reference sequence). Here the CDR3 DNA reads TGTGCCAGCAGCTTAGCCAGGGGCACTGAAGCTTTCTTT. Its translation is CASSLARGTEAFF. The complete variable domain, with remaining parts taken from reference TRBV7-9 and TRBJ1-1, reads DTGVSQNPRHKITKRGQNVTFRCDPISEHNRLYWYRQTLGQGPEFLTYFQNEAQLEKSRLLSDRFSAERPKGSFSTLEIQRTEQGDSAMYLCASSLARGTEAFFGQGTRLTVV.

V is TRBV9 and J is TRBJ2-1; 8 bases fit TRBD2. Unmatched junction bases numbered 9, after V lost 0 bases and J lost 7 bases. Germline V gene lookup returns CDR1 SGDLS and CDR2 YYNGEE. This CDR3 spans 16 amino acids. The CDR3 spells CASSVGPGGPFNEQFF. The DNA for the CDR3 is TGTGCCAGCAGCGTAGGACCGGGGGGGCCCTTTAATGAGCAGTTCTTC.

The chain recombines TRBV29-1 with TRBJ1-4; perhaps TRBD1 as D (5 bases). From germline, CDR1 is SQVTM and CDR2 ANQGSEA. Trimming pared 5 bases from V and 5 bases from J, leaving 9 bases between. The CDR3 spans 12 residues. DNA of the CDR3: TGCAGCGTTTATGACAGCAATGAAAAACTGTTTTTT. It codes for CSVYDSNEKLFF.

There are a few counts of this clone. This chain connects TRBV7-8 to TRBJ1-2, with TRBD1 as a possible D gene (5 bases). This CDR3 is built from 14 residues. The V end lost 0 bases, the J end lost 5 bases, and 10 bases lay between the germline ends. Per the germline V gene, CDR1 is SGHVS and CDR2 is FQNEAQ. CDR3: CASSLASGRYGYTF. The CDR3 DNA reads as TGTGCCAGCAGCTTAGCCTCAGGGAGGTATGGCTACACCTTC.